This T cell receptor beta chain was found in a study of T cells after yellow fever vaccination (dated by TCRdb to between 2018 and 2021). At the level of the whole study: The SMART-Seq v4 Ultra Low Input RNA kit was used to prepare libraries from fractions with low cell numbers. To track T-cell clones before and after primary and booster YFV17D yellow fever vaccination, bulk TCR alpha and beta repertoires were sequenced longitudinally. Blood samples were taken at several timepoints before and after primary and secondary immunization, and bulk PBMC replicates and cell subsets were isolated. Two healthy male donors, one aged 18 to 30 and one aged 30 to 39 years, were included in the cohort. Here is what the overall study found, with its caveats: The secondary T-cell response was weaker than the primary response but faster, peaking on day 5 instead of day 15. FACS-sorted repertoires could contain abundant contaminating clonotypes from the bulk population, so computational filtering was required. Because only a couple of donors were included in the study, the extent to which the findings can be generalized is limited. A small fraction of clonotypes appeared in both the CD4 and CD8 compartments, likely as a result of convergent recombination. Most clones expanded after primary vaccination (around 96% of CD4 and 70% to 90% of CD8) were re-detected after the booster, suggesting that broad memory maintenance occurred.

What this sample's treatment or condition label stands for: live attenuated yellow fever vaccine strain. Two biological replicates of bulk PBMCs were collected at each blood-draw timepoint. A standard Ficoll-Paque protocol was used to isolate PBMCs from peripheral blood. TriZol was used to extract RNA from bulk PBMCs, from CD4 and CD8 fractions, and from dextramer-positive and dextramer-negative fractions. The sample was run on an Illumina NovaSeq 6000. Synthesis of TCR cDNA relied on 5'RACE template switching, a step that introduced a universal primer site along with unique molecular identifiers. Priming of cDNA synthesis was performed from both the TCR alpha and TCR beta constant segments. Library amplification used two PCR steps, and the second PCR step added sample barcodes and sequencing adapters. Libraries were sequenced on Illumina HiSeq 2500 (2x100 bp) or NovaSeq (2x150 bp). Processing in the source paper ran as follows. MIGEC handled demultiplexing of reads and collapsing into UMI consensus sequences, while MiXCR performed V(D)J alignment. Clonotypes responding to the vaccine were identified with edgeR on replicate PBMC samples, with the criteria of FDR below 0.01 and a log2 fold change above 5 up to day 15. Each bulk clonotype received a CD4 or CD8 identity based on whether the sequenced CD4 or CD8 repertoire contained that clonotype at higher abundance. TCRdb reanalyzed the raw reads on its own, using fastp at Q25 for trimming and MiXCR for clone calling, and kept in-frame beta chains. Rows matching on CDR3 protein sequence are summarized as one entry with the most common DNA and genes. TCRdb's processing, not the study's, gives the V and J calls here. The sample records about 350,000 distinct CDR3 sequences, approximately 4% of which are singletons. The ten biggest clones cover around 24% of the sample.

CDR3 length: 14 amino acids, cysteine to phenylalanine. CDR3 DNA only is kept here, 42 bases in frame from base 1. Trimming accounts for 4 bases at V and 5 bases at J, while the number of junction bases matched to no gene is 3. Based on the germline V gene, the CDR1 and CDR2 sequences are ENHRY and SYGVKD. A word on this clonotype: No antigen is known for it. One base away there is no much larger clone; base qualities are not given.

The chain links TRBV10-3 with TRBJ2-2; 8 central bases correspond to TRBD2. The sequencing here drew on PBMCs, taken 5 days after the yellow fever booster vaccination. The clonotype originates from a man between 18 and 29 years old who received the YFV17D yellow fever vaccine. The CDR3: CAISGTSLTGELFF. Read as DNA, the sequence is TGTGCCATCAGTGGGACTAGCTTAACCGGGGAGCTGTTTTTT.